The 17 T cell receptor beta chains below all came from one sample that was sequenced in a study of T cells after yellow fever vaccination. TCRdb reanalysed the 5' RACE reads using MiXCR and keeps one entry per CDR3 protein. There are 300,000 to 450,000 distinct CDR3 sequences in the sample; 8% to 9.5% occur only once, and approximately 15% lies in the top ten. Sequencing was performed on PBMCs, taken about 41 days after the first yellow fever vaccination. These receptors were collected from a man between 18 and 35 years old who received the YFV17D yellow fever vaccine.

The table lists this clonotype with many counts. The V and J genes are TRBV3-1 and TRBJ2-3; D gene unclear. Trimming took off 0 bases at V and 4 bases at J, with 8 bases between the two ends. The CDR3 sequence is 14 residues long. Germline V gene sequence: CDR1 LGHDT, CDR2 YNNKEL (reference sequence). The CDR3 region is CASSQDLTADTQYF. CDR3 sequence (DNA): TGTGCCAGCAGCCAAGATCTTACGGCAGATACGCAGTATTTT.

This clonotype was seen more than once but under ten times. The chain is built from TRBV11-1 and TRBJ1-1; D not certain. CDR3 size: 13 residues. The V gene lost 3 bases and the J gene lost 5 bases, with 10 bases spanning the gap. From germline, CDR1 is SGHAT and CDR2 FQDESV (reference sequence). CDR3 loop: CASSFTPGTEAFF. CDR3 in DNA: TGTGCCAGCAGCTTTACTCCTGGTACTGAAGCTTTCTTT.

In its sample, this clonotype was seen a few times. CDR3 sequence reads: CSAQERGGLIDVVNEQFF. In DNA form, the CDR3 reads TGCAGCGCCCAGGAGCGGGGGGGCCTTATAGATGTTGTTAATGAGCAGTTCTTC. The genes are TRBV29-1 and TRBJ2-1; 10 bases are a match to TRBD2. CDR3 size: 18 residues. V gave up 7 bases and J gave up 7 bases; unmatched junction bases: 22. Germline V lookup: CDR1 SQVTM, CDR2 ANQGSEA.

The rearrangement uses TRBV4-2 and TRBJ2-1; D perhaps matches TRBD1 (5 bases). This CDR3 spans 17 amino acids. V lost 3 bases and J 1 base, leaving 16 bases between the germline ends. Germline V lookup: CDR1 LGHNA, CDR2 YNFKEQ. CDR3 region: CASSQTMAQGSYNEQFF. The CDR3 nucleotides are TGTGCCAGCAGCCAGACGATGGCCCAGGGATCCTACAATGAGCAGTTCTTC.

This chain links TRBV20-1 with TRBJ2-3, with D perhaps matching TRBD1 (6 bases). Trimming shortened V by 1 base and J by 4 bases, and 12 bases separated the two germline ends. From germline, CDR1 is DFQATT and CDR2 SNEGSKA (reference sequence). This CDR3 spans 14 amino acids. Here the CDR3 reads CSARGIDRSDTQYF. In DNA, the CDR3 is TGCAGTGCTAGAGGGATCGACAGGTCAGATACGCAGTATTTT.

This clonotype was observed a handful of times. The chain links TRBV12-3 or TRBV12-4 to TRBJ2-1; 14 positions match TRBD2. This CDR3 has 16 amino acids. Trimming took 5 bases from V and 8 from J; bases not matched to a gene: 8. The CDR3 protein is CASSRTGLAGGHEQFF. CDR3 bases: TGTGCCAGCAGTCGAACCGGACTAGCGGGGGGACATGAGCAGTTCTTC.

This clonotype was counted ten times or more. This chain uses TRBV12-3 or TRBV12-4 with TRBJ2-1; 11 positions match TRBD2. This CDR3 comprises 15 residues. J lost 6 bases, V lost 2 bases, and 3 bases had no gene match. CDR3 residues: CASSLIAGGRNEQFF. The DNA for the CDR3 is TGTGCCAGCAGTTTAATAGCGGGGGGGCGCAATGAGCAGTTCTTC.

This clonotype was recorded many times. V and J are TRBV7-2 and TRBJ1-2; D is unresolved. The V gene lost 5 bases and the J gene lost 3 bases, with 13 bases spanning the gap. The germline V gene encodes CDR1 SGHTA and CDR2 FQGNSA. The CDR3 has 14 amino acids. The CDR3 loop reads CASSIYTAYYGYTF. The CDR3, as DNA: TGTGCCAGCAGCATATATACAGCTTACTATGGCTACACCTTC.

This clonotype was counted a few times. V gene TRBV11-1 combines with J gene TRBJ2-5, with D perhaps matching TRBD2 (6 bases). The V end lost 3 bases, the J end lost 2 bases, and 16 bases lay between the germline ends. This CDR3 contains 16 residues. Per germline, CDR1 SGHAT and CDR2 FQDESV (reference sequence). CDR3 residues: CASSFGGIRKQETQYF. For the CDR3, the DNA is TGTGCCAGCAGCTTTGGGGGGATACGAAAACAAGAGACCCAGTACTTC.

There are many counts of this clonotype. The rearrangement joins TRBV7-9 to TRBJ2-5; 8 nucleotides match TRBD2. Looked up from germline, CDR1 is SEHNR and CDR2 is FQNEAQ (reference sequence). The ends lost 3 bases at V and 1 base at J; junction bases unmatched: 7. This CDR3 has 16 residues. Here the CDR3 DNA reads TGTGCCAGCAGCTTGCGGGGGGACTACCTCCAAGAGACCCAGTACTTC. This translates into CASSLRGDYLQETQYF.

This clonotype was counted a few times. CDR3 in amino acids: CASSRDINQPQHF. In DNA form, the CDR3 reads TGTGCCAGTAGCCGGGACATAAATCAGCCCCAGCATTTT. This chain joins TRBV19 and TRBJ1-5; TRBD1 is a possible D gene (6 bases). The germline V and J ends were trimmed by 6 bases and 4 bases, with 10 bases remaining between them. This CDR3 comprises 13 residues. Germline V CDR1 and CDR2: LNHDA, SQIVND (reference sequence). The whole variable domain, remainder taken from reference TRBV19 and TRBJ1-5, is DGGITQSPKYLFRKEGQNVTLSCEQNLNHDAMYWYRQDPGQGLRLIYYSQIVNDFQKGDIAEGYSVSREKKESFPLTVTSAQKNPTAFYLCASSRDINQPQHFGDGTRLSIL.

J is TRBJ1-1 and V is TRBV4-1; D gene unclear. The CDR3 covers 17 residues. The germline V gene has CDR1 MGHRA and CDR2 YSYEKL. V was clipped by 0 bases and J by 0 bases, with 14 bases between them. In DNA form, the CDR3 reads TGCGCCAGCAGCCAAGACTTATTGGCCGGGATGAACACTGAAGCTTTCTTT. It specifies CASSQDLLAGMNTEAFF.

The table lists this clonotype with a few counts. The chain's CDR3 is CAISERAANFMNTEAFF. The CDR3 bases are TGTGCCATCAGTGAGAGGGCGGCTAACTTCATGAACACTGAAGCTTTCTTT. The chain couples TRBV10-3 to TRBJ1-1; no reliable D call. There are 17 residues in the CDR3. V was clipped by 2 bases and J by 0 bases, with 16 bases between them. Germline V gene sequence: CDR1 ENHRY, CDR2 SYGVKD.

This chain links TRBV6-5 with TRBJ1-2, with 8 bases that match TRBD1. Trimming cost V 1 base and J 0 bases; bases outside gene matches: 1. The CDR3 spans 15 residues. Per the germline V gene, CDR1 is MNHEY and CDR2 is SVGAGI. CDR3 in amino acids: CASSYLTGANYGYTF. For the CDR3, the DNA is TGTGCCAGCAGTTACTTGACAGGGGCTAACTATGGCTACACCTTC.

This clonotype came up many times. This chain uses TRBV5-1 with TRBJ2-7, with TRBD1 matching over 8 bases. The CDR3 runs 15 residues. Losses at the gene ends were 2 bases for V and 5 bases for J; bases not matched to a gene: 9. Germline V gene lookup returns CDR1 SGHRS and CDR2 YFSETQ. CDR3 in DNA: TGCGCCAGCAGCTTACAGGGACAGGCGTCCGACGAGCAGTACTTC. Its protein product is CASSLQGQASDEQYF. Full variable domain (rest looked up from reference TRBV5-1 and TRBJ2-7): KAGVTQTPRYLIKTRGQQVTLSCSPISGHRSVSWYQQTPGQGLQFLFEYFSETQRNKGNFPGRFSGRQFSNSRSEMNVSTLELGDSALYLCASSLQGQASDEQYFGPGTRLTVT.

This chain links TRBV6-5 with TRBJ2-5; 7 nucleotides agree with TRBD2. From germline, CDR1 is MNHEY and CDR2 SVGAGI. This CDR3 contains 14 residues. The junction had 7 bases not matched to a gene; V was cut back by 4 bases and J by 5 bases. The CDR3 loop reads CASSLYMGGETQYF. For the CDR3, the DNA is TGTGCCAGCAGTTTATACATGGGGGGGGAGACCCAGTACTTC.

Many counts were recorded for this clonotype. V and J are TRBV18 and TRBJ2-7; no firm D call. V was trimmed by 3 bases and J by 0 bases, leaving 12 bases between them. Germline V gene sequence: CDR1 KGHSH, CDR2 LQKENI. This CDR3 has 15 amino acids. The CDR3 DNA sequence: TGTGCCAGCTCACCCCCTAGTCAAAGCTCCTACGAGCAGTACTTC. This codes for CASSPPSQSSYEQYF.